Listed below are T cell receptor beta chains from one sample, sequenced in a study of regulatory T cells in long-lasting Graves disease. TCRdb ran MiXCR on the multiplex PCR reads and lists one entry per CDR3 protein. Of roughly 300,000 distinct CDR3 sequences listed, roughly a fifth are singletons. Sample: peripheral blood mononuclear cells (PBMCs), taken when the disease was refractory, from a patient treated with antithyroid drugs. These receptors came from a female donor with Graves disease. CDR3s include the opening cysteine and the closing phenylalanine or tryptophan. The D gene is left open where the match is weak. Clone size is shown for a subset of rows, as once, few, many or a class of expanded clone.

. TRBJ1-3 . TRBV19 CASRGRFLRNTIYF TGTGCCAGTAGGGGTCGGTTCCTTCGAAACACCATATATTTT
. TRBJ1-1 few TRBV5-7 CASSSIVTEAFF TGTGCCAGCAGCTCTATAGTCACTGAAGCTTTCTTT
. TRBJ1-5 many TRBV20-1 CSARGTGPNQPQHF TGCAGTGCTAGAGGGACGGGGCCCAATCAGCCCCAGCATTTT
. TRBJ1-2 . TRBV2 CGSSLGPGSNYGYTF TGTGGCAGCAGCTTAGGCCCGGGGAGTAACTATGGCTACACCTTC
TRBD1 TRBJ1-2 many TRBV30 CACRTLEEDRGLYGYTF TGTGCCTGCCGTACCCTCGAGGAGGACAGGGGGCTCTATGGCTACACCTTC
. TRBJ1-2 . TRBV6-1 CATGNGAFYGYTF TGTGCCACAGGGAACGGAGCCTTCTATGGCTACACCTTC
. TRBJ1-1 . TRBV3-1 CASSHSGTGSSDTEAFF TGTGCCAGCAGCCACTCAGGTACGGGAAGTAGCGACACTGAAGCTTTCTTT
TRBD1 TRBJ1-1 many TRBV6-1 CASQGTAWNTEAFF TGTGCCAGCCAGGGGACAGCTTGGAACACTGAAGCTTTCTTT
. TRBJ2-7 many TRBV3-1 CASSLRSVYEQYF TGTGCCAGCAGCCTAAGGTCAGTTTACGAGCAGTACTTC
TRBD1 TRBJ2-7 . TRBV6-5 CASSYMGTGPYEQYF TGTGCCAGCAGTTATATGGGGACAGGGCCCTACGAGCAGTACTTC
TRBD2 TRBJ2-7 . TRBV30 CAWKLAGAYEQYF TGTGCCTGGAAACTAGCGGGGGCCTACGAGCAGTACTTC
. TRBJ2-7 few TRBV6-2/TRBV6-3 CASSPRDSLYEQYF TGTGCCAGCAGTCCCCGGGACTCTCTCTACGAGCAGTACTTC
TRBD1 TRBJ2-5 many TRBV28 CASSNPKGLKGGETQYF TGTGCCAGCAGTAACCCGAAAGGACTTAAAGGGGGCGAGACCCAGTACTTC
. TRBJ1-5 many TRBV7-9 CASSSQGQPQHF TGTGCCAGCAGCTCGCAGGGACAGCCCCAGCATTTT
. TRBJ1-2 many TRBV29-1 CSVTTGDYGYTF TGCAGCGTTACTACAGGAGACTATGGCTACACCTTC
TRBD2 TRBJ2-7 . TRBV14 CASSQGSGTQYF TGTGCCAGCAGCCAAGGAAGCGGGACTCAGTACTTC
. TRBJ2-7 few TRBV7-9 CASSFEVGEQYF TGTGCCAGCAGCTTTGAGGTGGGCGAGCAGTACTTC
. TRBJ2-2 few TRBV20-1 CSARDGLTGELFF TGCAGTGCTAGAGATGGGCTAACCGGGGAGCTGTTTTTT
. TRBJ1-5 . TRBV6-1 CASTIRARQPQHF TGTGCCTCAACAATACGCGCGAGGCAGCCCCAGCATTTT
TRBD1 TRBJ2-7 many TRBV12-3/TRBV12-4 CASSLGDRAYEQYF TGTGCCAGCAGTTTAGGGGACAGGGCCTACGAGCAGTACTTC
. TRBJ2-4 . TRBV20-1 CSANPGVGAKNIQYF TGCAGTGCAAATCCAGGGGTAGGGGCCAAAAACATTCAGTACTTC
. TRBJ2-7 many TRBV2 CASSPGPLGEQYF TGTGCCAGCAGTCCGGGACCTCTAGGCGAGCAGTACTTC
. TRBJ1-2 many TRBV29-1 CSVPLGGGHYGYTF TGCAGCGTCCCCTTAGGAGGGGGTCATTATGGCTACACCTTC
TRBD2 TRBJ2-7 . TRBV7-9 CASSPSLAGGTYEQYF TGTGCCAGCAGCCCCTCGCTAGCGGGGGGCACCTACGAGCAGTACTTC
. TRBJ1-2 many TRBV28 CASYGSDGYTF TGTGCCAGCTATGGGTCGGATGGCTACACCTTC
. TRBJ1-2 many TRBV7-8 CASSLGGGHYGYTF TGTGCCAGCAGCTTAGGTGGAGGGCACTATGGCTACACCTTC
TRBD1 TRBJ1-2 few TRBV5-1 CASSLGTGGQNYGYTF TGCGCCAGCAGCTTGGGTACAGGGGGGCAAAACTATGGCTACACCTTC
TRBD1 TRBJ2-5 . TRBV2 CASSLDRGGETQYF TGTGCCAGCAGTCTGGACAGGGGTGGGGAGACCCAGTACTTC
. TRBJ1-1 few TRBV24-1 CATRPWWTEAFF TGTGCCACCCGGCCGTGGTGGACTGAAGCTTTCTTT
. TRBJ2-2 . TRBV30 CAWTRSGGGGELFF TGTGCCTGGACCCGATCTGGGGGAGGCGGGGAGCTGTTTTTT
. TRBJ1-5 many TRBV7-2 CASSLKQGGQPQHF TGTGCCAGCAGCTTAAAGCAGGGAGGTCAGCCCCAGCATTTT
. TRBJ1-6 few TRBV30 CAWNGDTATLHF TGTGCCTGGAACGGGGATACCGCCACCCTCCACTTT
. TRBJ1-5 many TRBV10-1 CASSPTGYQPQHF TGCGCCAGCAGTCCGACAGGATACCAGCCCCAGCATTTT
. TRBJ2-2 few TRBV6-1 CASSPGLQSGELFF TGTGCCAGCAGCCCGGGACTCCAATCCGGGGAGCTGTTTTTT
. TRBJ1-4 . TRBV4-2 CASSQRVGATNEKLFF TGTGCCAGCAGCCAAAGGGTGGGTGCAACTAATGAAAAACTGTTTTTT
. TRBJ1-1 . TRBV4-1 CASSQPYGNTEAFF TGCGCCAGCAGCCAACCATATGGGAACACTGAAGCTTTCTTT
. TRBJ1-4 many TRBV28 CASSRYWEKLFF TGTGCCAGCAGCCGGTATTGGGAAAAACTGTTTTTT
. TRBJ2-5 many TRBV3-1 CASSLWGRQETQYF TGTGCCAGCAGCCTTTGGGGGCGGCAAGAGACCCAGTACTTC
. TRBJ2-7 many TRBV28 CASSLPRGVSTYEQYF TGTGCCAGCAGTTTACCCCGAGGCGTTAGTACCTACGAGCAGTACTTC
. TRBJ1-1 few TRBV14 CASSYSFNTEAFF TGTGCCAGCAGCTATTCATTCAACACTGAAGCTTTCTTT
. TRBJ1-2 many TRBV2 CASSEVGYGYTF TGTGCCAGCAGTGAAGTGGGCTATGGCTACACCTTC
TRBD1 TRBJ2-7 many TRBV30 CAWSDRGPWEQYF TGTGCCTGGAGTGACAGGGGGCCTTGGGAGCAGTACTTC
TRBD1 TRBJ2-7 . TRBV19 CASSNPGQVFGEQYF TGTGCCAGTAGTAACCCGGGACAGGTGTTCGGGGAGCAGTACTTC
. TRBJ1-5 few TRBV20-1 CSARARGRQPQHF TGCAGTGCTAGAGCGAGGGGCCGGCAGCCCCAGCATTTT
TRBD1 TRBJ1-5 . TRBV10-3 CAISQPGGGQPQHF TGTGCCATCAGTCAACCAGGGGGCGGTCAGCCCCAGCATTTT